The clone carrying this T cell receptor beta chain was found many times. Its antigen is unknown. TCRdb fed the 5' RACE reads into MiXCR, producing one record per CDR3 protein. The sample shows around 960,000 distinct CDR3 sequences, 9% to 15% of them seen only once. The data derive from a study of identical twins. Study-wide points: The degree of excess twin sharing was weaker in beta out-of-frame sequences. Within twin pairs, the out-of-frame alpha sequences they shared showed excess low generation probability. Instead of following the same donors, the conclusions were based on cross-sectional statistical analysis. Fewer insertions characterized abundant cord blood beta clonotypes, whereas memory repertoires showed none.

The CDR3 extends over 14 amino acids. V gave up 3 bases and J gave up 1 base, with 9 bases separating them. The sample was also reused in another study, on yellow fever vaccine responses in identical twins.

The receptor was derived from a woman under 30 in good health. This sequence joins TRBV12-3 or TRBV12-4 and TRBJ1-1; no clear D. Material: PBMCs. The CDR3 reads CASSLRAPNTEAFF. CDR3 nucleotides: TGTGCCAGCAGTTTGAGGGCACCGAACACTGAAGCTTTCTTT.